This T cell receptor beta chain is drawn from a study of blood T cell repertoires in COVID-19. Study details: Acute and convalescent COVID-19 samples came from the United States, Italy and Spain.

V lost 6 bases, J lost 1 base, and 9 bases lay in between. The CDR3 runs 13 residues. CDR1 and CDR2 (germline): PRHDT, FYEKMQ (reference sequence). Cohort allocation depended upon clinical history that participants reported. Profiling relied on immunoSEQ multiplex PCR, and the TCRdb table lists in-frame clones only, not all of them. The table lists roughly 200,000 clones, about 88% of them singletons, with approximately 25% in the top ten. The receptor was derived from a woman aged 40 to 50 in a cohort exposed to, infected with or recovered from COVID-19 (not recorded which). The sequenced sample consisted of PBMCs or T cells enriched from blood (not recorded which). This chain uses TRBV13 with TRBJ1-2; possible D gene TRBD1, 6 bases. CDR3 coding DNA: TGTGCCAGCAGGCGGACAGATAACTATGGCTACACCTTC. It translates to CASRRTDNYGYTF. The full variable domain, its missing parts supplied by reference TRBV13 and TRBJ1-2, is AAGVIQSPRHLIKEKRETATLKCYPIPRHDTVYWYQQGPGQDPQFLISFYEKMQSDKGSIPDRFSAQQFSDYHSELNMSSLELGDSALYFCASRRTDNYGYTFGSGTRLTVV.